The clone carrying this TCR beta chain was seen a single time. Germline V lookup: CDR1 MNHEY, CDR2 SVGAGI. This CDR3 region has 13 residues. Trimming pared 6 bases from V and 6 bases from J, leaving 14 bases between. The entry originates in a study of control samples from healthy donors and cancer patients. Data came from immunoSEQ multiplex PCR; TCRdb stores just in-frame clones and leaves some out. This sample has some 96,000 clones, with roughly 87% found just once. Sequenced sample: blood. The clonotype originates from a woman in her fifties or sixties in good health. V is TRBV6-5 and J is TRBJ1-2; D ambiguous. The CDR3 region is CASRPGNSHGYTF. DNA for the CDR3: TGTGCCAGCAGGCCGGGAAACAGCCATGGCTACACCTTC.